One and the same sample provided the 3 T cell receptor beta chains below, sequenced in a study of T cells in Graves' hyperthyroidism and ophthalmopathy. Authors of the study amplified TCR beta CDR3 regions from RNA transcripts. First-round RT-PCR of the TCR CDR3 relied on the HTBI primer set. TCRdb used MiXCR to reprocess the multiplex PCR reads, holding one entry per CDR3 protein. The repertoire holds 400,000 or so distinct CDR3 sequences, with about 14% as singletons. Sequencing input: blood. Source of these receptors: a woman between 25 and 40 years old with Graves' ophthalmopathy.

This clonotype was seen a few times. The CDR3 bases are TGCGCCAGCAGCGGGGGCGGGGGGCTGGCCGGGGAGCTGTTTTTT. Translating gives CASSGGGGLAGELFF. This chain joins TRBV10-2 and TRBJ2-2, with 8 bases matching TRBD2. Germline V gene lookup returns CDR1 WSHSY and CDR2 SAAADI. The V and J ends lost 6 bases and 6 bases, in that order; junction bases with no gene match: 9. The length of the CDR3 is 15 residues.

In its sample, this clonotype was seen a few times. The chain uses TRBV5-6 and TRBJ1-2, with unresolved D. Germline CDR1 is SGHDT and CDR2 is YYEEEE. Trimming took 0 bases from V and 2 from J, leaving 5 bases between them. The CDR3 covers 13 residues. The CDR3 DNA reads TGTGCCAGCAGCTTGGAAGAAAACTATGGCTACACCTTC. Protein product: CASSLEENYGYTF.

This clonotype was found many times. The chain couples TRBV7-9 to TRBJ1-2; D unresolved. V lost 6 bases and J 8 bases, leaving 7 bases between the germline ends. This CDR3 has 10 amino acids. Germline V gene lookup returns CDR1 SEHNR and CDR2 FQNEAQ (reference sequence). The CDR3 spells CASRGDGYTF. In DNA, the CDR3 is TGTGCCAGCAGAGGCGACGGCTACACCTTC.